The 9 T cell receptor beta chains below were found in one sample sequenced in a study of blood T cell repertoires in COVID-19. Method: immunoSEQ multiplex PCR; TCRdb's copy keeps in-frame clones and lacks some. The sample consists of 20,000 to 30,000 clones, around 86% of them appearing once. The sample consisted of peripheral blood. Receptors were obtained from a man aged 70-80 years with acute or convalescent COVID-19.

The chain joins TRBV30 to TRBJ2-5; TRBD2 matches 12 bases. CDR1 is GTSNPN, CDR2 SVGIG, per germline (reference sequence). Trimming took 3 bases from V and 7 from J; bases not matched to a gene: 6. The CDR3 sequence is 14 residues long. CDR3 DNA: TGTGCCTGGAGGGCTCTAGCGGGAGGGGGGACCCAGTACTTC. This codes for CAWRALAGGGTQYF.

CDR3 region: CASSLTMGSGNEQFF. Here the CDR3 DNA reads TGTGCCAGCTCCCTTACTATGGGGAGTGGCAATGAGCAGTTCTTC. The gene calls are TRBV5-4 and TRBJ2-1; tentatively, D is TRBD2 (5 bases). Trimming stripped 7 bases from V and 6 bases from J, with 20 bases between. CDR3 length: 15 amino acids. The germline gives CDR1 SGHNT, CDR2 YYREEE (reference sequence). The whole variable domain, remainder taken from reference TRBV5-4 and TRBJ2-1, is ETGVTQSPTHLIKTRGQQVTLRCSSQSGHNTVSWYQQALGQGPQFIFQYYREEENGRGNFPPRFSGLQFPNYSSELNVNALELDDSALYLCASSLTMGSGNEQFFGPGTRLTVL.

This clone has more than one count but fewer than ten. This sequence joins TRBV30 and TRBJ1-6; D perhaps matches TRBD1 (5 bases). Trimming removed 3 bases at V and 0 bases at J, with 12 bases between. Germline V gene sequence: CDR1 GTSNPN, CDR2 SVGIG (reference sequence). The CDR3 is 16 amino acids. The DNA for the CDR3 is TGTGCCTGGAGGTGGGACGGGAGCTCCTATAATTCACCCCTCCACTTT. Residues: CAWRWDGSSYNSPLHF.

CDR3 sequence reads: CASSVAEDTQYF. In DNA form, the CDR3 reads TGTGCCAGCAGCGTAGCAGAAGATACGCAGTATTTT. This chain links TRBV9 with TRBJ2-3; D remains ambiguous. V lost 0 bases, J lost 5 bases, and 4 bases lay in between. Germline V gene sequence: CDR1 SGDLS, CDR2 YYNGEE. The CDR3 spans 12 residues.

The chain couples TRBV7-8 to TRBJ1-6, with 7 bases fitting TRBD1. The CDR3 spans 15 residues. Trimming at V came to 0 bases and at J to 6 bases, leaving 2 bases not matched to a gene. CDR1 SGHVS and CDR2 FQNEAQ come from the germline V gene. CDR3 protein: CASSLAGQSNSPLHF. CDR3 bases: TGTGCCAGCAGCTTAGCGGGACAGAGTAATTCACCCCTCCACTTT.

The chain combines TRBV5-6 with TRBJ2-5; TRBD1 matches 8 bases. This CDR3 comprises 15 residues. After removal of 2 bases from V and 5 bases from J, the junction contained 8 bases not matched to a gene. In germline, CDR1 is SGHDT, CDR2 YYEEEE. The CDR3 here is CASSLQGVSVETQYF. The CDR3 DNA sequence: TGTGCCAGCAGCTTACAGGGGGTGAGTGTGGAGACCCAGTACTTC.

The CDR3 sequence: CASSEIQRGEQFF. The CDR3 DNA reads as TGTGCCAGCAGTGAGATCCAGCGGGGTGAGCAGTTCTTC. The chain has TRBV6-1 and TRBJ2-1; 7 nucleotides line up with TRBD2. This CDR3 comprises 13 residues. Per the germline V gene, CDR1 is MNHNS and CDR2 is SASEGT. The junction had 5 bases not matched to a gene; V was cut back by 3 bases and J by 9 bases.

V is TRBV30 and J is TRBJ1-2; the D gene is possibly TRBD1 (5 bases). CDR3 length: 15 amino acids. Looked up from germline, CDR1 is GTSNPN and CDR2 is SVGIG (reference sequence). The V end lost 0 bases, the J end lost 2 bases, and 13 bases lay between the germline ends. The CDR3 nucleotides are TGTGCCTGGAGTGTAATAACAGGAAAAAACTATGGCTACACCTTC. This encodes CAWSVITGKNYGYTF.

V is TRBV9 and J is TRBJ2-3; D remains unclear. Germline lookup yields CDR1 SGDLS and CDR2 YYNGEE. The CDR3 contains 14 residues. Deletions cut 5 bases from V and 5 bases from J, with 15 bases between. Written as DNA, the CDR3 is TGTGCCAGCAGTCCGGGTTTAGCCATAGATACGCAGTATTTT. This codes for CASSPGLAIDTQYF.